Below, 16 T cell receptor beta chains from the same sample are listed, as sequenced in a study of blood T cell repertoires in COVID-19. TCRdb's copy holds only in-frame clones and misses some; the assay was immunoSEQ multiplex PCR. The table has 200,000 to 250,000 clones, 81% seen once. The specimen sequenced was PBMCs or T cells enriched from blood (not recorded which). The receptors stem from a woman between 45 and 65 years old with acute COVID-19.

The CDR3 sequence is CASSGKDRSTYEQYF. The DNA of the CDR3 is TGTGCCAGCAGCGGCAAGGACAGGTCCACCTACGAGCAGTACTTC. The chain recombines TRBV7-9 with TRBJ2-7, with 7 bases identical to TRBD1. This CDR3 comprises 15 residues. The ends lost 5 bases at V and 2 bases at J; junction bases unmatched: 9. Germline assignment: CDR1 SEHNR and CDR2 FQNEAQ (reference sequence). The whole variable domain, filled in from reference TRBV7-9 and TRBJ2-7, reads DTGVSQNPRHKITKRGQNVTFRCDPISEHNRLYWYRQTLGQGPEFLTYFQNEAQLEKSRLLSDRFSAERPKGSFSTLEIQRTEQGDSAMYLCASSGKDRSTYEQYFGPGTRLTVT.

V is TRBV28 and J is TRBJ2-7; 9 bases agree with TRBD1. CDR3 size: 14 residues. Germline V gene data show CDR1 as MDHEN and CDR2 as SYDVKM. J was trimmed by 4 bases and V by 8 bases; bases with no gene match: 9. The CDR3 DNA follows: TGTGCCAGCCTTACAGGGGGCAATCGTTACGAGCAGTACTTC. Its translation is CASLTGGNRYEQYF.

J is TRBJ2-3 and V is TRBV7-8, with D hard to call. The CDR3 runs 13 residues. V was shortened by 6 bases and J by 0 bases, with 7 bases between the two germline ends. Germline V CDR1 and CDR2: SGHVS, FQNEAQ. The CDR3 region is CASRPTSTDTQYF. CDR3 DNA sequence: TGTGCCAGCAGGCCTACTAGCACAGATACGCAGTATTTT.

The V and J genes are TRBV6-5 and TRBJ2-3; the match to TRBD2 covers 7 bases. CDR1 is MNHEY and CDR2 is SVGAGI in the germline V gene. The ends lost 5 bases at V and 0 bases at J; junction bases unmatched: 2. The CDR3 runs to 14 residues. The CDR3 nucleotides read TGTGCCAGCAGTCGGGGACTAAGCACAGATACGCAGTATTTT. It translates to CASSRGLSTDTQYF.

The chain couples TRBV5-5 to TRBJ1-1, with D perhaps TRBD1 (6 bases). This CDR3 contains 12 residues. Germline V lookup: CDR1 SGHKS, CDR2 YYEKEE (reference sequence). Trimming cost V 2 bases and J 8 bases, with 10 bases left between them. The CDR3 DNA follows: TGTGCCAGCAGCTTTGGGGGCCCGGAAGCTTTCTTT. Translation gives CASSFGGPEAFF.

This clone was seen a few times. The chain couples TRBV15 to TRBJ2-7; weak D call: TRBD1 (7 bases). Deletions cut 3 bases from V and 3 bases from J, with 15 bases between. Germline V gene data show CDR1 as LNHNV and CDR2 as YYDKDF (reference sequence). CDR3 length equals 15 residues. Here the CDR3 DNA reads TGTGCCACCAGCAGGCGGGACAGACTGGACTACGAGCAGTACTTC. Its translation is CATSRRDRLDYEQYF.

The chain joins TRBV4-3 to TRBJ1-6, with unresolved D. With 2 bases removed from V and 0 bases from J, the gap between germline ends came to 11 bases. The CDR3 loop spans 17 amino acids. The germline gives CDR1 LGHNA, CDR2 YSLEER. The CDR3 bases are TGCGCCAGCAGCCAAAGTCTACGGGGCTCCTATAATTCACCCCTCCACTTT. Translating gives CASSQSLRGSYNSPLHF.

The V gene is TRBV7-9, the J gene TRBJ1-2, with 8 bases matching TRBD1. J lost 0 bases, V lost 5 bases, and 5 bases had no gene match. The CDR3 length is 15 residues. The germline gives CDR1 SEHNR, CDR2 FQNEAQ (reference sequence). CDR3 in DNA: TGTGCCAGCAGCCTCGGACAGGGCACTAACTATGGCTACACCTTC. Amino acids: CASSLGQGTNYGYTF.

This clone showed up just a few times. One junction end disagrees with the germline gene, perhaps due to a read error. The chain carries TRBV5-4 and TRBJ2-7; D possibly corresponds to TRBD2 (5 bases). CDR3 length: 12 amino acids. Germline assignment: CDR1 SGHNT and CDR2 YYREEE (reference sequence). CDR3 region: CASSPEGGKLLF. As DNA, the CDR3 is TGTGCCAGCAGCCCCGAGGGCGGAAAACTACTCTTC. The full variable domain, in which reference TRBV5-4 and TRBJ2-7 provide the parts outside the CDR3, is ETGVTQSPTHLIKTRGQQVTLRCSSQSGHNTVSWYQQALGQGPQFIFQYYREEENGRGNFPPRFSGLQFPNYSSELNVNALELDDSALYLCASSPEGGKLLFGPGTRLTVT.

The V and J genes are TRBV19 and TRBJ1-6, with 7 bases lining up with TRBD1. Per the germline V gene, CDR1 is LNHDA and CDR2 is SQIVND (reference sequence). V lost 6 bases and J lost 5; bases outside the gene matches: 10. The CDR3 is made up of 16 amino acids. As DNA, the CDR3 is TGTGCCAGTAGCATCCGCAGACAGGGTGATAATTCACCCCTCCACTTT. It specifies CASSIRRQGDNSPLHF.

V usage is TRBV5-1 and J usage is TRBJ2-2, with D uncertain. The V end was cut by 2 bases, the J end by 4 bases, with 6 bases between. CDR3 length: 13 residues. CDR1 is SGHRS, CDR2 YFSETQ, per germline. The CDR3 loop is CASSLTATGELFF. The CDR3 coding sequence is TGCGCCAGCAGCTTAACAGCCACCGGGGAGCTGTTTTTT.

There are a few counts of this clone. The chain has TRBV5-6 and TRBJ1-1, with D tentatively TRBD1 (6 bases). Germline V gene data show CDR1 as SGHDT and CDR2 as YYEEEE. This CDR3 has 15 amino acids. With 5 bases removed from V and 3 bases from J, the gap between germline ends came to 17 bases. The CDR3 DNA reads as TGTGCCAGCAGTTTGATGGGGGCGCGGGACACTGAAGCTTTCTTT. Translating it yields CASSLMGARDTEAFF.

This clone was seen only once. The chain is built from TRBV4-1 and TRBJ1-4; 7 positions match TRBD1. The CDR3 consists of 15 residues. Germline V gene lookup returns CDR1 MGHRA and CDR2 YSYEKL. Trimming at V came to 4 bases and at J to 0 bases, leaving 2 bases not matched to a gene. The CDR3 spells CASSRGTATNEKLFF. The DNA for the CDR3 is TGCGCCAGCAGCCGCGGGACAGCAACTAATGAAAAACTGTTTTTT.

The CDR3 DNA follows: TGTGCCAGCAGCTCCACGACAGGGGTCCTCACAGATACGCAGTATTTT. This sequence encodes CASSSTTGVLTDTQYF. The gene calls are TRBV7-6 and TRBJ2-3; 8 nucleotides agree with TRBD1. This CDR3 region has 16 residues. The V and J ends lost 4 bases and 2 bases, in that order; junction bases with no gene match: 8. The germline V gene has CDR1 SGHVS and CDR2 FNYEAQ.

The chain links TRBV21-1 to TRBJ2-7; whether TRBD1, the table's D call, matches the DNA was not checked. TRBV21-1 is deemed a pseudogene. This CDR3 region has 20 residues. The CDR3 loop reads CASSKPEWVIGTGHLGEQYF. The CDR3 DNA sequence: TGTGCCAGCAGCAAACCGGAATGGGTAATAGGGACAGGGCATCTCGGCGAGCAGTACTTC.

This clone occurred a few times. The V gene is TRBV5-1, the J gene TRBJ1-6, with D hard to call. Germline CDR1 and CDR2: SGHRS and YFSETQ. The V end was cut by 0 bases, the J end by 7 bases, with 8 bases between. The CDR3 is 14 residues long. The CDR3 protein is CASSLGGGNSPLHF. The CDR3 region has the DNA TGCGCCAGCAGCTTGGGAGGAGGAAATTCACCCCTCCACTTT.